The clone carrying this TCR beta chain has a handful of counts. No antigen is known for it. This entry belongs to a study of CD8 T cells in ankylosing spondylitis. Whole-study findings and limits: Disease-linked clones were found to be CD8+ and relatively rare in peripheral blood. From matched ankylosing spondylitis synovial fluid, disease-linked clones were reportedly recovered at significantly enriched levels. Seemingly characteristic of ankylosing spondylitis blood was a TCR beta motif consisting of several highly homologous variants.

V was clipped by 3 bases and J by 1 base; unmatched bases: 6. This CDR3 contains 17 residues. Preparation of TCR beta libraries was done by quantitative 5'-RACE with molecular barcodes. TCRdb passed the 5' RACE reads through MiXCR, listing each CDR3 protein once. The data contain 180,000 or so distinct CDR3 sequences, around 10% of them seen just once; the ten biggest clones take up around 29%. The chain employs TRBV12-3 or TRBV12-4 and TRBJ2-3; 11 bases align to TRBD2. Sequenced material: blood, either unsorted or a sorted T cell fraction (not recorded which). The clonotype originates from a male donor with ankylosing spondylitis or in good health (not recorded which). DNA for the CDR3: TGTGCCAGCAGTTTCGAAATGGGACTAGCGGGCACAGATACGCAGTATTTT. This codes for CASSFEMGLAGTDTQYF.